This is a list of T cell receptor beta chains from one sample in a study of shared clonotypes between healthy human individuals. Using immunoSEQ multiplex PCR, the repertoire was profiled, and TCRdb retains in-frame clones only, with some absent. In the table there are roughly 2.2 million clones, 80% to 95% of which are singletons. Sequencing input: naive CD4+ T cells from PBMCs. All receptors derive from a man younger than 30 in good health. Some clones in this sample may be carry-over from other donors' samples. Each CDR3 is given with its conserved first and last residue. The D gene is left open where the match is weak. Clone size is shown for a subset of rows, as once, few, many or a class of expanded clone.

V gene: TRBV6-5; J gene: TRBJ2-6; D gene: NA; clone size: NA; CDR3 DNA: TGTGCCAGCAGTTACAGGACGGGGGCCAACGTCCTGACTTTC; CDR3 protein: CASSYRTGANVLTF
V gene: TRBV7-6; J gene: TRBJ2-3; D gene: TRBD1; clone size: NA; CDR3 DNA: TGTGCCAGCAGCACTTGGACAGGGGGAATCACAGATACGCAGTATTTT; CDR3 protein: CASSTWTGGITDTQYF
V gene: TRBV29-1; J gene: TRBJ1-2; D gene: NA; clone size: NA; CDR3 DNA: TGCAGCGTTGAAGGGGGCGGCCAGACTAGGAATGGCTACACCTTC; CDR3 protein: CSVEGGGQTRNGYTF
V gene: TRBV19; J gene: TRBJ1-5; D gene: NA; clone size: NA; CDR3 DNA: TGTGCCAGTCAAAACCGTAGCAATCAGCCCCAGCATTTT; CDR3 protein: CASQNRSNQPQHF
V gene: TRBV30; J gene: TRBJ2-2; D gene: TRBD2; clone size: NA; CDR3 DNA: TGTGCCTGGAGTTTACCGCGGGAGGATATAACCGGGGAGCTGTTTTTT; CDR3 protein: CAWSLPREDITGELFF
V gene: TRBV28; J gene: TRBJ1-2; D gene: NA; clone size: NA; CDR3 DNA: TGTGCCAGCCAGCGGGGGATCTATGGCTACACCTTC; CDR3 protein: CASQRGIYGYTF
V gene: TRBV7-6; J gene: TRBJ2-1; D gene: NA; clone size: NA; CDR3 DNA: TGTGCCAGCAGCTTAGGGCGGGATGAGCAGTTCTTC; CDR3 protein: CASSLGRDEQFF
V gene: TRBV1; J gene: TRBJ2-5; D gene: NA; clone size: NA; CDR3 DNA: TGCACCAGCAGACTTCTAGCAGAGACCCAGTACTTC; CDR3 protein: CTSRLLAETQYF
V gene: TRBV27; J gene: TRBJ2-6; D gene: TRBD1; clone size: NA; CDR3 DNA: TGTGCCAGCAGTTTACCCCGGACAGGTCTCTCTGGGGCCAACGTCCTGACTTTC; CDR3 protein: CASSLPRTGLSGANVLTF
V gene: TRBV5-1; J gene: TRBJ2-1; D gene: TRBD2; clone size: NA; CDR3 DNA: TGCGCCAGCAGCGCCGGGACTAGCGGGAGGTCCTTGTGGGGCGATGAGCAGTTCTTC; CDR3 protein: CASSAGTSGRSLWGDEQFF
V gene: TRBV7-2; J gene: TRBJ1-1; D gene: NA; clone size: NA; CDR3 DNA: TGTGCCAGCAGCTTTCTACAGGTTTCGGCAGCTTTCTTT; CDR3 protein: CASSFLQVSAAFF
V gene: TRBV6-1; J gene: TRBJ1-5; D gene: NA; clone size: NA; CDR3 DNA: TGTGCCAGCACTGAGGGGAGGAATCAGCCCCAGCATTTT; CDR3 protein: CASTEGRNQPQHF
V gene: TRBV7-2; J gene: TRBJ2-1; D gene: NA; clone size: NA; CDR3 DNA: TGTGCCAGCAGCTTAGGCCCAGGGGTCTACAATGAGCAGTTCTTC; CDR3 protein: CASSLGPGVYNEQFF
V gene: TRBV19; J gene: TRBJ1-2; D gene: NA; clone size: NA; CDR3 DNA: TGTGCCAGTAGTTACAGGGTCCCCGAAGGGGGCTACACCTTC; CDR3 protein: CASSYRVPEGGYTF
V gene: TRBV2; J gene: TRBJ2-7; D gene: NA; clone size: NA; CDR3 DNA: TGTGCCAGTCGGTACAGGAGCTCCTACGAGCAGTACTTC; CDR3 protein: CASRYRSSYEQYF
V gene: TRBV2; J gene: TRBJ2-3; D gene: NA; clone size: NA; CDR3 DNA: TGTGCCAGCACCCCCTGGACCTCGACAGATACGCAGTATTTT; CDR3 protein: CASTPWTSTDTQYF
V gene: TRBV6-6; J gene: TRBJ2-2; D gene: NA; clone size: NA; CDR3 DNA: TGTGCCAGCAGCCCCGACATATCGAACACCGGGGAGCTGTTTTTT; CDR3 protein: CASSPDISNTGELFF
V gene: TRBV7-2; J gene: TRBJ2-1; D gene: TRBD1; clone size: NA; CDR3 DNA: TGTGCCAGCAGCTTAGTTTGGTGGCAGGGGGACAATGAGCAGTTCTTC; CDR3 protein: CASSLVWWQGDNEQFF
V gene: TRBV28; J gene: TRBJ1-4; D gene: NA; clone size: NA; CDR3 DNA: TGTGCCAGCAGTTCCCCCGGGACCGAAAAACTGTTTTTT; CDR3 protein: CASSSPGTEKLFF
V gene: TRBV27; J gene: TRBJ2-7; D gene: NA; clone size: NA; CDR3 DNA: TGTGCCAGCAGTTTCTACAGGGAGGGACGCGAGCAGTACTTC; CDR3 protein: CASSFYREGREQYF
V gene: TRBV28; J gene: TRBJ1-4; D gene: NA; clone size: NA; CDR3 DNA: TGTGCCAGCAGTGGACAGCTGACAGGCAGTAGGAATGAAAAACTGTTTTTT; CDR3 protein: CASSGQLTGSRNEKLFF
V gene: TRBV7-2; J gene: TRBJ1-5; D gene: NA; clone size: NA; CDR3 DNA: TGTGCCAGCAGCTTAGGTCAATGGGGTAGAAGCAATCAGCCCCAGCATTTT; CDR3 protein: CASSLGQWGRSNQPQHF
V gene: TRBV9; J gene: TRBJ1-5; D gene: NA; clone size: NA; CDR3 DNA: TGTGCCAGCAGCGCAGGTACAGGGTACAGCAATCAGCCCCAGCATTTT; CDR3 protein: CASSAGTGYSNQPQHF
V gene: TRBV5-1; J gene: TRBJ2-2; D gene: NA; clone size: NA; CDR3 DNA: TGCGCCAGCAGCCAGGCCACGAACACCGGGGAGCTGTTTTTT; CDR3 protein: CASSQATNTGELFF
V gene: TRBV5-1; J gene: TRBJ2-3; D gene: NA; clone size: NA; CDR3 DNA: TGCGCCAGCAGCTCGGTAACTAGCACAGATACGCAGTATTTT; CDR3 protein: CASSSVTSTDTQYF
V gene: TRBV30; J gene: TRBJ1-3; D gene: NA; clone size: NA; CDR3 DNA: TGTGCCTGGAGATTTACCGGATTGGGAAACACCATATATTTT; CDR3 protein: CAWRFTGLGNTIYF
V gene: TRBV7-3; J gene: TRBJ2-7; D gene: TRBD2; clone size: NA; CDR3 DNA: TGTGCCAGCAGCCCCCAAGGAGCGGGAGTCTACGAGCAGTACTTC; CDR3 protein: CASSPQGAGVYEQYF
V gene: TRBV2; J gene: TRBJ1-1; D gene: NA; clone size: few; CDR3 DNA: TGTGCCAGATCCTTAGACAGGAACACTGAAGCTTTCTTT; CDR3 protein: CARSLDRNTEAFF
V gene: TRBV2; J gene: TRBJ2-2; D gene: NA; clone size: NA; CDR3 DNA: TGTGCCAGCAGTACAGGGCTGTCGACCCGGGAGCTGTTTTTT; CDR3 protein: CASSTGLSTRELFF
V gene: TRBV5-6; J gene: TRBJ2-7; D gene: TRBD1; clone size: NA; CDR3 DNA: TGTGCCAGCAGCCTGGACAGGGGCCACGAGCAGTACTTC; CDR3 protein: CASSLDRGHEQYF
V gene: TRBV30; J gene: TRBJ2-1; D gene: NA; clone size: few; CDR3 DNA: TGTGCCTGGAGCGGGTTCTTTGAGCAGTTCTTC; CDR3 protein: CAWSGFFEQFF
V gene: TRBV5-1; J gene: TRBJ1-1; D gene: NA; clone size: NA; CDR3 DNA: TGCGCCAGCAGCTTAGTGCAGGGAATAGACGGAGCTTTCTTT; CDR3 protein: CASSLVQGIDGAFF
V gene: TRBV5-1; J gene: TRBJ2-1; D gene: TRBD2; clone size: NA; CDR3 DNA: TGCGCCAGCAGCTTGGTACCGCTAGCGGGAGCATCGAATGAGCAGTTCTTC; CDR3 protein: CASSLVPLAGASNEQFF
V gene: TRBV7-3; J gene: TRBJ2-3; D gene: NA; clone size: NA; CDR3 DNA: TGTGCCAGCAGCTTATTGGGGGATAGCACAGATACGCAGTATTTT; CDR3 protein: CASSLLGDSTDTQYF
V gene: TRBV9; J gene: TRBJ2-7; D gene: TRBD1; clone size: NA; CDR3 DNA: TGTGCCAGCAGCCCTCGCCTTCCGGGACAGGGGTACGAGCAGTACTTC; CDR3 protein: CASSPRLPGQGYEQYF
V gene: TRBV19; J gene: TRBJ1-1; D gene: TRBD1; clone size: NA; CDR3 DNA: TGTGCCAGTAGTATCGGCATTGGGGACAGGGGAGGAACTGAAGCTTTCTTT; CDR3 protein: CASSIGIGDRGGTEAFF
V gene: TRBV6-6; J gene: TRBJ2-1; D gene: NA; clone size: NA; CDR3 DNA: TGTGCCAGCAGTTACTCAGGGAATGAGCAGTTCTTC; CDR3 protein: CASSYSGNEQFF
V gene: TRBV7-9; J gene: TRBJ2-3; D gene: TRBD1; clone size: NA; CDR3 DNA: TGTGCCAGCAGCCCCCAAGGGCAGGGGGCAAGAGGGGATACGCAGTATTTT; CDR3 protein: CASSPQGQGARGDTQYF
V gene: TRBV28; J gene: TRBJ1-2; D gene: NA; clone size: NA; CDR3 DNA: TGTGCCAGCAGTTTAGGAGGGACTGGCTACACCTTC; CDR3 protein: CASSLGGTGYTF
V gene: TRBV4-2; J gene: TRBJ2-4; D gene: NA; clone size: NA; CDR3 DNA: TGTGCCAGCAGCCCAGGAGCGGTCAACATTCAGTACTTC; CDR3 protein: CASSPGAVNIQYF
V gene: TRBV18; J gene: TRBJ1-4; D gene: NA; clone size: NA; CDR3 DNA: TGTGCCAGCTCACGAGACAGTACTAATGAAAAACTGTTTTTT; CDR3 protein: CASSRDSTNEKLFF
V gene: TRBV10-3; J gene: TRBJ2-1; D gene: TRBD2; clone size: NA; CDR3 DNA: TGTGCCATCAGGCGAGCTAGCGGGGGCGATGAGCAGTTCTTC; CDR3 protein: CAIRRASGGDEQFF
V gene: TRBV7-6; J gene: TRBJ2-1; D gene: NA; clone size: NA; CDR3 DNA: TGTGCCAGCAGCTTATCTGCTAGCCCGGGATTTGAGCAGTTCTTC; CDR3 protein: CASSLSASPGFEQFF
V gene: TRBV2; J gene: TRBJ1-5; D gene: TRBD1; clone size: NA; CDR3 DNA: TGTGCCAGCAGTGAGAGCAGGGGGGAATTGATGGGCAATCAGCCCCAGCATTTT; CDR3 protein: CASSESRGELMGNQPQHF
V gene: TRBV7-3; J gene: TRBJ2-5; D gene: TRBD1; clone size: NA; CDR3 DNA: TGTGCCAGCAGCCCTGGGGACAGGAGGGAGACCCAGTACTTC; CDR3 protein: CASSPGDRRETQYF
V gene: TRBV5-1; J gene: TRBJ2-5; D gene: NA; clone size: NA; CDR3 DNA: TGCGCCAGCAGGTCCGGGACTTCTCAAGAGACCCAGTACTTC; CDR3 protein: CASRSGTSQETQYF